This note documents a single T cell receptor (beta chain) sequence. Its antigen is unknown. The germline gives CDR1 SNHLY, CDR2 FYNNEI. This CDR3 comprises 16 residues. Trimming took 5 bases from V and 1 from J, leaving 17 bases between them. Cells were stimulated with overlapping HIV-1 Gag 15-mer peptides. Memory cells lacking CD40L and CD69 with high CD45RO were sorted. These data come from a study of persistence of HIV-infected CD4 T cells. Overall study findings and caveats: Bulk TCR data could not be restricted to HIV-1-infected CMV-responding cells.

The libraries were made with immunoSEQ version 4 in survey mode. The data were produced by immunoSEQ multiplex PCR, yet TCRdb's version contains in-frame clones alone and is incomplete. The data contain about 40,000 clones, around 82% of them singletons. V and J are TRBV2 and TRBJ1-1; D not resolved. The sequence was collected from an adult man with HIV who was CMV-seropositive. Here the sequenced sample was CD4+ T cells sorted from PBMCs after roughly 17-hour stimulation, taken from a patient who received antiretroviral therapy. CDR3 nucleotides: TGTGCCAGCAGTATCCGGTCGCAATCACCGAACACTGAAGCTTTCTTT. Encoded protein: CASSIRSQSPNTEAFF.